This T cell receptor (beta chain) derives from a study of cytomegalovirus exposure and HLA in healthy donors. PCR used 60 Vbeta primers and 13 Jbeta primers. Only in-frame clones appear in the TCRdb table, and some are missing; sequencing was by immunoSEQ multiplex PCR. The repertoire has some 160,000 clones, roughly 80% of them found once; the top ten carry roughly 1.4%. Germline V gives CDR1 SGHTS, CDR2 YDEGEE. The CDR3 spans 17 residues. V lost 3 bases and J 2 bases, leaving 18 bases between the germline ends. The sample consisted of PBMCs. The rearrangement links TRBV5-8 to TRBJ1-3; weak D call: TRBD1 (6 bases). The source is a woman aged 25-40 years in good health and CMV-seronegative. The CDR3, as DNA: TGTGCCAGCAGCTCTGGACAGCAGTACAGGGCTGGAAACACCATATATTTT. It codes for CASSSGQQYRAGNTIYF.